The rows below give T cell receptor beta chains drawn from one sample of a study of blood T cell repertoires in COVID-19. Clones were read by immunoSEQ multiplex PCR, and TCRdb kept only the in-frame ones, dropping some. Of some 180,000 clones listed, about 85% are singletons. Sequenced: PBMCs or T cells enriched from blood (not recorded which). These receptors were obtained from a woman between 35 and 50 years old in a cohort exposed to, infected with or recovered from COVID-19 (not recorded which). The conserved cysteine and the conserved F or W are not part of the CDR3 here.

j_call: TRBJ2-4
cdr3_length: 9
v_call: TRBV2
cdr3_aa: ASRAGTEMY

j_call: TRBJ2-7
cdr3_length: 10
v_call: TRBV10-2
cdr3_aa: ASSESRYEQY

j_call: TRBJ1-1
cdr3_length: 13
v_call: TRBV6-2/TRBV6-3
cdr3_aa: ASSYSRQGRAEAF

j_call: TRBJ1-6
cdr3_length: 18
v_call: TRBV6-6
cdr3_aa: ASSRFREQGRSSYNSPLH

j_call: TRBJ1-3
cdr3_length: 13
v_call: TRBV11-2
cdr3_aa: ASSHGSTAGNTIY

j_call: TRBJ2-1
cdr3_length: 14
v_call: TRBV13
cdr3_aa: ASSHGVDASYNEQF

j_call: TRBJ2-7
cdr3_length: 13
v_call: TRBV5-6
cdr3_aa: ASSLGAGDAYEQY

j_call: TRBJ1-5
cdr3_length: 12
v_call: TRBV5-1
cdr3_aa: ASSHPEARQPQH

j_call: TRBJ2-3
cdr3_length: 13
v_call: TRBV15
cdr3_aa: ATSRGGGNTDTQY

j_call: TRBJ1-2
cdr3_length: 12
v_call: TRBV14
cdr3_aa: ASSQDFFPGGYT